The 14 T cell receptor beta chains below were found in one sample sequenced in a study of metastatic and nonmetastatic thyroid tumors. TCRdb reanalyzed the PCR reads via MiXCR. The sample lists about 19,000 clones, around 25% occurring once. Among the patients, none had received any treatment before thyroid surgery. The sample consisted of blood. Source of these receptors: a male donor with papillary thyroid cancer or a benign thyroid nodule (not recorded which). Some clones in this sample may be carry-over from other donors' samples.

This clone was detected many times. This may be a read error: a much more frequent sequence differs by one nucleotide. This CDR3 reads CATRGQIGNIQYF. The CDR3 coding sequence is TGTGCCACTAGGGGACAGATAGGAAACATTCAGTACTTC. The chain links TRBV19 to TRBJ2-4; 7 nucleotides match TRBD1. Losses at the gene ends were 10 bases for V and 6 bases for J; bases not matched to a gene: 9. The CDR3 covers 13 residues. Looked up from germline, CDR1 is LNHDA and CDR2 is SQIVND (reference sequence).

This clone was recorded a few times. The CDR3: CASSLTRGASTGGLFF. The CDR3 DNA is TGTGCCAGCAGTTTAACGCGGGGGGCGAGCACCGGTGGGCTGTTTTTT. The genes are TRBV28 and TRBJ2-2; TRBD2 aligns across 8 bases. The CDR3 has 16 amino acids. Looked up from germline, CDR1 is MDHEN and CDR2 is SYDVKM. After removal of 2 bases from V and 13 bases from J, the junction contained 15 bases not matched to a gene.

Relative to its sample, this clone is medium-sized. This rearrangement joins TRBV6-1 to TRBJ2-1, with D unresolved. The V and J ends lost 1 base and 0 bases respectively, with 7 bases between them. Germline-derived CDR1 and CDR2 are MNHNS and SASEGT. CDR3 length: 15 amino acids. In DNA form, the CDR3 reads TGTGCCAGCAGTGAAGGGAGAAGCTCCTACAATGAGCAGTTCTTC. Amino acids: CASSEGRSSYNEQFF.

This clone occurred a few times. The rearrangement links TRBV12-3 or TRBV12-4 to TRBJ2-2; TRBD1 is a possible D gene (6 bases). This CDR3 has 14 residues. V lost 10 bases and J lost 2, with 14 bases in between. CDR3 coding DNA: TGTGCCATTACCGGGACATACAACACCGGGGAGCTGTTTTTT. It encodes CAITGTYNTGELFF.

In regard to this clone: A junction end diverges from the germline sequence, so it may reflect a read error. The genes are TRBV6-1 and TRBJ2-7, with 7 bases lining up with TRBD1. CDR1 and CDR2 from the germline V gene are MNHNS and SASEGT. CDR3 size: 15 residues. CDR3 sequence: CASSQAWDRSYEQYF. Here the CDR3 DNA reads TGTGCCAGCAGTCAAGCCTGGGACAGATCCTACGAGCAGTACTTC.

By frequency in the sample, this clone is medium-sized. The chain links TRBV20-1 to TRBJ2-1; TRBD2 aligns across 7 bases. CDR3 size: 16 residues. V gave up 2 bases and J gave up 0 bases; unmatched junction bases: 7. Germline loops: CDR1 DFQATT, CDR2 SNEGSKA (reference sequence). The CDR3 bases are TGCAGTGCTAGACAACCAGCGGGGACCTCCTACAATGAGCAGTTCTTC. Its protein product is CSARQPAGTSYNEQFF.

This clone showed up just a few times. At one of its ends the junction is not consistent with the germline gene, which may arise from a read error. The same CDR3 also results from other DNA sequences found in this sample. The V gene is TRBV28, the J gene TRBJ2-5, with D tentatively TRBD2 (5 bases). Per germline, CDR1 MDHEN and CDR2 SYDVKM. This CDR3 region has 14 residues. The CDR3 is CASSSSGLQETQYF. The CDR3 coding sequence is TGTGCCAGTAGTTCGAGCGGACTTCAGGAGACCCAGTACTTC.

The chain combines TRBV19 with TRBJ1-6; 10 bases align to TRBD1. The CDR3 loop spans 17 amino acids. J gave up 6 bases and V 6 bases, and 11 bases lay outside the gene matches. Germline V gives CDR1 LNHDA, CDR2 SQIVND (reference sequence). The CDR3 nucleotides are TGTGCCAGTAGCCTCTCGGGGACAGGGGTACGTAATTCACCCCTCCACTTT. This gives the protein CASSLSGTGVRNSPLHF.

By sample share, this clone is medium-sized. CDR3: CASSARDRSSYEQYF. Written as DNA, the CDR3 is TGTGCCAGCAGTGCCCGGGACAGGTCTTCCTACGAGCAGTACTTC. The V and J genes are TRBV12-3 or TRBV12-4 and TRBJ2-7, with 8 bases identical to TRBD1. This CDR3 is built from 15 residues. With V trimmed by 5 bases and J by 1 base, 7 bases remained unmatched.

This clone was seen repeatedly, ten times or more. V usage is TRBV29-1 and J usage is TRBJ2-1; 8 bases line up with TRBD2. CDR3 size: 11 residues. Trimming at V came to 4 bases and at J to 13 bases, leaving 6 bases not matched to a gene. Germline V gene data show CDR1 as SQVTM and CDR2 as ANQGSEA. CDR3 loop: CSVVREGPQFF. The CDR3 nucleotides are TGCAGCGTTGTCCGGGAGGGCCCTCAGTTCTTC.

V gene TRBV9 combines with J gene TRBJ2-7; D unresolved. This CDR3 spans 14 amino acids. Trimming took off 0 bases at V and 2 bases at J, with 9 bases between the two ends. The V gene's germline CDR1 is SGDLS and CDR2 YYNGEE. CDR3 region: CASSVGSAPYEQYF. The CDR3 DNA sequence: TGTGCCAGCAGCGTAGGGTCAGCACCCTACGAGCAGTACTTC.

This clone is medium-sized in the sample. The gene calls are TRBV4-3 and TRBJ1-6; D gene ambiguous. Germline V CDR1 and CDR2: LGHNA, YSLEER. The V and J ends lost 0 bases and 9 bases respectively, with 12 bases between them. This CDR3 has 15 amino acids. The CDR3 bases are TGCGCCAGCAGCCAAGATCCGCAGGTTGTTTCACCCCTCCACTTT. Protein product: CASSQDPQVVSPLHF.

The chain couples TRBV3-1 to TRBJ2-7; 8 nucleotides line up with TRBD1. Trimming took 5 bases from V and 2 from J; bases not matched to a gene: 8. The V gene's germline CDR1 is LGHDT and CDR2 YNNKEL (reference sequence). The CDR3 extends over 15 amino acids. CDR3 bases: TGTGCCAGCAGCAAAGGACAGGGCCTGACCTACGAGCAGTACTTC. It translates to CASSKGQGLTYEQYF.

Worth noting for this clone: The same CDR3 is also encoded by other DNA sequences in this sample. The chain links TRBV6-5 to TRBJ1-5; 11 bases match TRBD1. This CDR3 is 15 amino acids long. V dropped 2 bases and J dropped 7; count of bases not matched to a gene: 4. Germline CDR1 reads MNHEY; CDR2 reads SVGAGI. The CDR3 sequence: CASSYRTGGGQPQHF. In DNA, the CDR3 is TGTGCCAGCAGTTACCGGACAGGGGGCGGGCAGCCCCAGCATTTT.